A single TCR beta chain is shown here with its context. This clone was recorded a few times. Its antigen is not yet known. No base qualities exist here, and no much larger clone lies one base off it. Sequences LNHNV (CDR1) and YYDKDF (CDR2) are obtained from the germline V gene (reference sequence). The CDR3 contains 15 residues, cysteine and phenylalanine counted. CDR3 DNA only is kept here, 45 bases in frame from base 1. After removal of 3 bases from V and 9 bases from J, the junction retains 11 bases not matched to a gene. Library preparation used the immunoSEQ multiplex PCR assay. A mixture of 60 forward primers for TCR Vbeta segments and 13 reverse primers for TCR Jbeta segments was used in the multiplex PCR. A multiplex PCR assay on genomic DNA amplified the CDR3 region of rearranged TCR beta genes. The Illumina HiSeq System was used to sequence the amplified TCR beta libraries as 87-base-pair reads. Processing in the source paper ran as follows. Across the 670 or so repertoires, a later analysis counted approximately 75 million unique TCR beta chains, 9 million to 14 million of which were shared by at least two donors. A nearest-neighbor algorithm error-corrected the raw reads and collapsed the reads into unique sequences, merging closely related sequences to remove PCR and sequencing errors. Alignment of CDR3 sequences to IMGT reference sequences was used to assign V, D and J gene segments. For a sequence to be retained, at least a six-nucleotide match to both a V gene segment and a J gene segment was required. A rearrangement was called productive if the CDR3 had no stop codons and remained in frame with V and J, and every other rearrangement was called non-productive. CDR3 was defined by IMGT convention, running from the second conserved V-encoded cysteine to the conserved J-encoded phenylalanine. Sequences without an unambiguous match to a single V gene segment were excluded from the earlier analysis of 500 to 700 of the donors. In an earlier analysis of 587 of the donors, V segments were called functional above 56.7% productive rearrangements and were called segregating when the between-donor standard deviation exceeded 5%. To diagnose cytomegalovirus status from the catalog of TCR beta chain sequences, a statistical classification framework was built. V and J gene assignment, in a later analysis, came from comparing TCR nucleotide sequences with IMGT/GENE-DB human TR gene sequences. A later analysis assigned CDR3 sequences and most-parsimonious VDJ recombination scenarios with the TCRdist pipeline. In a later analysis, each TCR beta chain was defined by its CDR3 amino acid sequence together with its V-gene family, and reads lacking a unique V-gene family were excluded. To address suspected cross-contamination and a sequencing artifact, a later analysis removed some 620 highly shared, low-generation-probability nucleotide sequences. In a later analysis, a clonal expansion index was calculated for each public chain from normalized within-repertoire ranks of inferred template counts. In a later analysis, generation probabilities were computed using a VDJ recombination model fitted to out-of-frame rearrangements, and the results were checked against IGoR. In a later analysis, hypergeometric tests were used to score TCR-TCR, TCR-HLA and TCR-CMV co-occurrence, with a repertoire-size bias correction applied to TCR pairs. To estimate false discovery rates, a later analysis permuted the HLA or CMV assignments 20 times. A later analysis grouped co-occurring TCRs with DBSCAN, adding TCRdist sequence similarity when clustering within HLA-allele-positive subsets. Repertoires with fewer than 30,000 or more than 120,000 public chains, plus five repertoires with anomalous nucleotide sharing, were excluded from co-occurrence clustering. The table comes from immuneACCESS by way of TCRdb, which keeps in-frame sequences with V and J called. Part of the clones is missing from these tables; in studies checked, under half for an unresolved V gene and the rest for unknown reasons. V and J calls and clone size follow that table, whereas D and trimming were derived from the DNA. The sample table holds about 140,000 clones, of which about three quarters were seen once. The ten largest clones capture less than 2% of the sample.

The cohort was made up of 500 to 800 healthy bone marrow donors. All cohort members were sampled while nominally healthy, although unrecorded immune exposures were likely present. The donor was CMV seronegative and was included in the group of hundreds of seronegative cohort members. Each donor provided a peripheral blood sample, and peripheral blood mononuclear cells were used for TCR beta sequencing. The Qiagen DNeasy Blood Extraction Kit was used to extract genomic DNA from the blood cell samples. The data originate from a study of cytomegalovirus exposure and HLA in healthy donors (dated by TCRdb to between 2016 and 2019). Context from the whole study: An earlier analysis of some 500 of the donors reported 250 to 300 Gb of sequence data and around 110 million unique TCR beta sequences from about 200 million T cells. An early release covering roughly 640 HLA-typed donors comprised roughly 300 gigabases of sequencing data and 85 million or so unique TCR sequences. Among the roughly 400 genotyped donors, approximately 82% belonged to the genetic ancestry cluster associated with self-reported Caucasian donors. The study aimed to test whether signatures of past pathogen exposure could be identified by cataloging public T cell receptors. The study used immunosequencing to profile the T cell repertoires of 600 to 850 subjects and linked those repertoires to cytomegalovirus serostatus. A separate validation cohort of 100 to 150 different subjects was used in addition to the roughly 720-subject first cohort. High-throughput TCR immunosequencing, statistical association of individual TCRs with disease status, and machine learning were combined to predict cytomegalovirus infection status. A later analysis re-analyzed previously published TCR beta repertoires from about 600 donors and added high-resolution HLA genotyping to study TCR occurrence patterns. Rather than using new phenotypic data, the later analysis identified candidate immune exposures from TCR beta sequences and from how often those sequences occurred across donors. An earlier analysis of a few hundred of the donors applied high-throughput TCR beta sequencing to assess whether each TCR beta V gene segment acted as functional or pseudogenic. Donor age, sex, ethnicity and CMV serostatus were compiled together with the repertoire data. In a later genetic analysis, genome-wide SNP genotypes for about 65% of the 666 donors were used, and that subset was treated as a discovery cohort. Every repertoire in the discovery cohort had been generated on one and the same sequencing platform. Both class I and class II loci were covered by HLA typing, at four-digit resolution. The number of donors typed differed by locus, with about 629-630 for A, B, C, DRB1 and DQB1, around 500 for DQA1, over 600 for DPA1, and around 430 for DPB1. Four to six DR-DQ haplotypes were handled as single units for association and clustering, since linkage in the cohort was strong. On average, roughly 250,000 unique TCR beta nucleotide sequences were sequenced per donor among roughly 430 genotyped donors of the cohort, with roughly 18% of those sequences being non-productive.

The investigation overall reported the following: Linkage disequilibrium might explain the correlated functional status among segregating V segments, but an unknown experimental factor could not be excluded. A later analysis reported that several top co-occurrence clusters appeared linked to parvovirus B19, influenza, CMV and Epstein-Barr virus. Some IMGT-functional V segments, including TRBV6-2 and TRBV6-3, could not be distinguished by the 87-base-pair reads and were therefore excluded. A total of roughly 160 TCR beta chains were listed by the study as associated with cytomegalovirus. The earlier analysis of nearly 600 of the donors excluded around 17 rarely observed V segments, including chromosome 9 orphons, because counts were too low. The cohort was sequenced for TCR beta chains only, and without alpha or paired-chain data the features that could be detected were limited. A further reported finding was that TCR beta sequences accurately predicted the HLA-A and HLA-B alleles for most subjects in the first cohort. Immune exposure information for the cohort was limited to CMV serostatus. An earlier analysis of approximately 540 of the donors showed that most TCR beta V segments appeared in productive rearrangements either about 87% or about 30% of the time, which broadly matched IMGT annotations. HLA typing was unavailable for some donors at each locus, so association tests used only the typed subset. Sequencing depth was assumed to be roughly uniform across donors in the presence/absence analyses, though that assumption may not hold. In a later analysis, the rate of TCR association differed among HLA loci, with DRB1 alleles having the most associated TCRs and HLA-C alleles having the fewest. In a later genetic analysis, fewer N-insertions in productive TCRs were reported among donors in an Asian-associated ancestry cluster than the approximately 710-donor mean. Most TCR sequences were seen in very few donors, while some public TCRs were found in many individuals. An association between a missense DCLRE1C variant and V-gene and J-gene trimming of TCR beta chains was found in a later genetic analysis and replicated in an independent cohort. Specific HLA alleles were associated with 15,000 to 20,000 TCR beta sequences at a false discovery rate of 0.05 in a later analysis. The authors suggested that the approach could potentially be generalized to other disease states and immunological phenotypes. When HLA alleles, especially DR and DQ, strongly co-occurred, attributing TCR associations to individual alleles was difficult. In a later analysis, HLA-associated TCR beta chains were found to be more clonally expanded and to have lower generation probabilities than equally common non-associated chains. A cluster of highly shared sequence variants was judged likely to be a technical artifact of the sequencing pipeline. The classifier was reported to diagnose cytomegalovirus status with high specificity and sensitivity in both the original and validation cohorts. A later analysis found that most CMV-associated TCR beta chains appeared HLA-restricted, with HLA associations seemingly driven largely by CMV exposure. Three of the identified cytomegalovirus-associated TCR beta chains were confirmed in vitro to be specific for cytomegalovirus antigens.

The V and J segments used are TRBV15 and TRBJ2-1; 7 bases in between match TRBD2. This sequence was found in a man in his forties in good health and CMV-seronegative. Specimen: PBMCs. Read as DNA, the sequence is TGTGCCACCAGCAGTCCCAGGGAGGGTTGGAGTGAGCAGTTCTTC. The translation is CATSSPREGWSEQFF.